A single sample gave rise to the 5 T cell receptor beta chains below, sequenced in a study of OX40 agonist ivuxolimab in advanced cancers. Generated by immunoSEQ multiplex PCR, the TCRdb table keeps only in-frame clones and is missing some. Among about 75,000 clones listed, approximately 84% were seen once. The material was CD4+ or CD8+ T cells sorted from blood, obtained in a trial of the OX40 agonist ivuxolimab. Receptor source: an adult with an advanced solid tumor such as melanoma, head and neck, liver or kidney cancer.

In its sample, this clone was seen once. J is TRBJ2-2 and V is TRBV11-2; no clear D gene. Per germline, CDR1 SGHAT and CDR2 FQNNGV. There are 18 residues in the CDR3. V was pared by 0 bases and J by 2 bases, with 16 bases between. CDR3 bases: TGTGCCAGCAGCTTAGATGGAAGAACAGATCTCAACACCGGGGAGCTGTTTTTT. Translated, it gives CASSLDGRTDLNTGELFF.

This chain joins TRBV2 and TRBJ2-3, with D perhaps TRBD1 (6 bases). Trimming removed 11 bases from V and 8 bases from J, with 20 bases in between. CDR1 is SNHLY, CDR2 FYNNEI, per germline. The CDR3 loop spans 13 amino acids. The CDR3 sequence: CAALRWGQSTQYF. CDR3 nucleotides: TGTGCCGCTCTCCGGTGGGGGCAATCTACGCAGTATTTT.

J is TRBJ2-7 and V is TRBV5-4; a weak D match, TRBD1 (5 bases). V shed 3 bases and J shed 5 bases, with 18 bases lying between them. The CDR3 has 15 amino acids. CDR1 is SGHNT, CDR2 YYREEE, per germline (reference sequence). In DNA, the CDR3 is TGTGCCAGCAGCTCCGGACATCGCCCGGTTGACGAGCAGTACTTC. It yields the protein CASSSGHRPVDEQYF.

The chain recombines TRBV6-6 with TRBJ2-1; TRBD2 aligns across 11 bases. The CDR3 contains 16 residues. V was clipped by 8 bases and J by 5 bases; unmatched bases: 11. The germline gives CDR1 MNHNY, CDR2 SVGAGI (reference sequence). The CDR3 reads CASVLPGTSGNNEQFF. In DNA form, the CDR3 reads TGTGCCAGCGTCTTGCCCGGGACTAGCGGTAACAATGAGCAGTTCTTC.

The rearrangement joins TRBV7-9 to TRBJ1-4; 9 bases match TRBD1. This CDR3 comprises 18 residues. Losses at the gene ends were 0 bases for V and 5 bases for J; bases not matched to a gene: 10. Germline V gene sequence: CDR1 SEHNR, CDR2 FQNEAQ (reference sequence). CDR3 protein: CASSLALWTGAHNEKLFF. The DNA for the CDR3 is TGTGCCAGCAGCTTAGCGCTCTGGACAGGGGCCCACAATGAAAAACTGTTTTTT.